This T cell receptor beta chain was documented in a study of response to subunit inactivated influenza vaccine. Whole-study findings and limits: T cells newly recruited by each seasonal influenza vaccination are few, the authors suggested.

This clonotype was recorded at least ten times. Its antigen is unidentified. TCRdb reprocessed the RT-PCR reads with MiXCR, giving one entry per CDR3 protein. There are hundreds of thousands of distinct CDR3 sequences in the sample; more than 15% occur only once, and 3% lies in the top ten. The material sequenced was CD4+ T cells sorted from PBMCs, taken about 24 months after vaccination. This TCR was recovered from a man in his fifties or sixties who received an inactivated influenza vaccine.

The CDR3 is CASSPDRGFYNEQFF. CDR3 nucleotides: TGCGCCAGCAGCCCCGACAGGGGTTTCTACAATGAGCAGTTCTTC. V gene TRBV10-2 combines with J gene TRBJ2-1; 8 bases map to TRBD1. The CDR3 has 15 residues. CDR1 is WSHSY and CDR2 is SAAADI in the germline V gene. V trimming: 6 bases; J trimming: 3 bases; junction bases outside the gene matches: 7.